This TCR beta chain was recorded in a study of blood T cell repertoires in COVID-19. The protocol was immunoSEQ multiplex PCR, while the TCRdb copy is restricted to in-frame clones and leaves out a portion. The data contain about 220,000 clones, 65% to 90% of them singletons. The V gene's germline CDR1 is MNHEY and CDR2 SVGEGT. V lost 2 bases, J lost 0 bases, and 10 bases lay in between. This CDR3 has 15 residues. The specimen was peripheral blood. The receptor was isolated from a human donor in a cohort sampled during active COVID-19. V and J are TRBV6-2 or TRBV6-3 and TRBJ1-1, with no clear D. The CDR3 region is CASSYDPGMNTEAFF. Here the CDR3 DNA reads TGTGCCAGCAGTTACGACCCAGGCATGAACACTGAAGCTTTCTTT.